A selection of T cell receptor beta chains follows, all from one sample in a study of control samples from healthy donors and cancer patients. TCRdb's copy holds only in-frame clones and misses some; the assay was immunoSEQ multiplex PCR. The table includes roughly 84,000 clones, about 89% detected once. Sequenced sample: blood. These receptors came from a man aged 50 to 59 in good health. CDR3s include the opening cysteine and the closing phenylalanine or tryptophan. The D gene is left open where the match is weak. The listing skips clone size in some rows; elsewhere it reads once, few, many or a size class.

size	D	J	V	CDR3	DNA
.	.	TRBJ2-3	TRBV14	CASSQEWLASPQQISTDTQYF	TGTGCCAGCAGCCAAGAGTGGTTGGCTAGCCCTCAACAAATTAGCACAGATACGCAGTATTTT
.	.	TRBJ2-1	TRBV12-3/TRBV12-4	CASSLAGSQAFF	TGTGCCAGCAGTTTAGCCGGCAGCCAGGCGTTCTTC
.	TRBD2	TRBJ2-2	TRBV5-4	CASSHPLAGKTTGELFF	TGTGCCAGCAGCCATCCCCTAGCGGGCAAAACCACCGGGGAGCTGTTTTTT
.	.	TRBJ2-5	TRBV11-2	CASSLGETQYF	TGTGCCAGCAGCTTAGGAGAGACCCAGTACTTC
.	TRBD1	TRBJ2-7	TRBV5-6	CASSPRDRGPFYEQYF	TGTGCCAGCAGCCCCCGGGACAGGGGGCCATTCTACGAGCAGTACTTC
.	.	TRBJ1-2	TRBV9	CASSDRHSDYGYTF	TGTGCCAGCAGCGACCGACATTCCGACTATGGCTACACCTTC
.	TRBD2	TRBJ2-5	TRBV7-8	CASSFPAGPPGAQYF	TGTGCCAGCAGCTTCCCAGCGGGGCCCCCGGGGGCCCAGTACTTC
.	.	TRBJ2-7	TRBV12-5	CASGLGSYEQYF	TGTGCTAGTGGTTTGGGGTCTTACGAGCAGTACTTC
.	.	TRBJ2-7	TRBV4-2	CASSLMHQEPADLGKQYF	TGTGCCAGCAGTCTGATGCATCAGGAGCCCGCGGACCTTGGTAAGCAGTACTTC
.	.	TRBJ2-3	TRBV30	CAWSVDRYTDTQYF	TGTGCCTGGAGTGTCGACAGATACACAGATACGCAGTATTTT
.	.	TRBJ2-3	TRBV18	CASSLTGGSTDTQYF	TGTGCCAGCTCATTAACAGGTGGCTCCACAGATACGCAGTATTTT
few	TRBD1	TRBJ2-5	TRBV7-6	CASSSRTGVETQYF	TGTGCCAGCAGCTCCCGGACAGGGGTAGAGACCCAGTACTTC
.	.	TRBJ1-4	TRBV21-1	CASKPPGTGDNEKLFF	TGTGCCAGCAAACCACCTGGGACGGGCGATAATGAAAAACTGTTTTTT
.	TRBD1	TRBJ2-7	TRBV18	CASGTDHEQYF	TGTGCCAGCGGGACAGACCACGAGCAGTACTTC
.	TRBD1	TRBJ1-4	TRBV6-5	CASGPGGATNEKLFF	TGTGCCAGCGGACCAGGGGGCGCAACTAATGAAAAACTGTTTTTT
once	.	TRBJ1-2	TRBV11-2	CASSSTNSRARKGYGYTF	TGTGCCAGCAGCTCGACAAACTCCCGGGCCCGAAAAGGCTATGGCTACACCTTC
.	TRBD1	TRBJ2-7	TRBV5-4	CASSTGVYDEQYF	TGTGCCAGCAGCACAGGGGTTTACGACGAGCAGTACTTC
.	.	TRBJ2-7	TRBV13	CASKERARGPYEQYF	TGTGCCAGCAAGGAACGAGCCCGGGGACCCTACGAGCAGTACTTC
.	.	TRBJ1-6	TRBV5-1	CASSLDGFYNSPLHF	TGCGCCAGCAGCTTGGACGGATTCTATAATTCACCCCTCCACTTT
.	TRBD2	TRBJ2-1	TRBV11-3	CASSLAGGGDEQFF	TGTGCCAGCAGCTTAGCGGGGGGGGGCGATGAGCAGTTCTTC
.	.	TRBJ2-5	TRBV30	CAWSQLHLGLGVPETQYF	TGTGCCTGGAGTCAACTACACTTGGGACTGGGGGTTCCGGAGACCCAGTACTTC
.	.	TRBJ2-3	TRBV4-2	CASSQSRGATDTQYF	TGTGCCAGCAGCCAATCGCGGGGAGCGACAGATACGCAGTATTTT
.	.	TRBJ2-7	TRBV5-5	CASSFPSGYEQYF	TGTGCCAGCAGCTTTCCCTCCGGATACGAGCAGTACTTC
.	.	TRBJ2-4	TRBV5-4	CASSPTPERAKNIQYF	TGTGCCAGCAGCCCCACACCGGAGAGGGCCAAAAACATTCAGTACTTC
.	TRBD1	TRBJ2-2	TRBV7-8	CASSTTGSPGELFF	TGTGCCAGCAGCACGACAGGGTCTCCCGGGGAGCTGTTTTTT
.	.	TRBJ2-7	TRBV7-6	CASSSLAAGNSYEQYF	TGTGCCAGCAGCTCCCTGGCGGCAGGCAACTCCTACGAGCAGTACTTC
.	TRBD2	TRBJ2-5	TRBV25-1	CASSDLGSGAETQYF	TGTGCCAGCAGTGATCTTGGTAGCGGGGCTGAGACCCAGTACTTC
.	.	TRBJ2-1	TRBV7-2	CASSLLGWHGRGGQFF	TGTGCCAGCAGCTTACTCGGGTGGCACGGCAGGGGCGGGCAGTTCTTC
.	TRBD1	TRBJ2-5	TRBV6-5	CASSTGGETQYF	TGTGCCAGCAGTACAGGGGGAGAGACCCAGTACTTC
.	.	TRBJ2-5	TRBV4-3	CASSQGGREETQYF	TGCGCCAGCAGCCAAGGAGGCAGAGAAGAGACCCAGTACTTC
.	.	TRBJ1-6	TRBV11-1	CASSLFRVESPLHF	TGTGCCAGCAGCCTCTTCCGGGTGGAATCACCCCTCCACTTT
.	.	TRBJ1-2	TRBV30	CAWSVTRGPNYGYTF	TGTGCCTGGAGTGTGACCAGGGGACCTAACTATGGCTACACCTTC
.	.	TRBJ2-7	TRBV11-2	CASSLDGARRSSYEQYF	TGTGCCAGCAGCTTAGACGGTGCCAGGCGGTCCTCCTACGAGCAGTACTTC
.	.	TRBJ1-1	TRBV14	CASSQDAGLLGDAFF	TGTGCCAGCAGCCAAGACGCAGGTTTGTTGGGTGACGCTTTCTTT
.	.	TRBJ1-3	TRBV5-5	CASSLLWRSGNTIYF	TGTGCCAGCAGCTTGTTATGGCGGAGTGGAAACACCATATATTTT